The 26 T cell receptor beta chains in this list originate from one sample, sequenced in a study of blood T cell repertoires in COVID-19. Assay used: immunoSEQ multiplex PCR; TCRdb lists only in-frame clones, some missing. Seen here are some 490,000 clones, roughly nine tenths observed once, and the top ten hold 8.3%. Sequencing was carried out using PBMCs or T cells enriched from blood (not recorded which). The receptors come from a woman aged 60-70 years who had recovered from COVID-19.

Details on this clone: The identical CDR3 is also encoded by other nucleotide sequences in the sample. The rearrangement uses TRBV27 and TRBJ1-2, with TRBD1 as a possible D gene (6 bases). V shed 2 bases and J shed 4 bases, with 8 bases lying between them. This CDR3 contains 13 residues. Germline CDR1 reads MNHEY; CDR2 reads SMNVEV (reference sequence). The CDR3 reads CASSLGQSYGYTF. Written as DNA, the CDR3 is TGTGCCAGCAGTTTAGGACAGAGCTATGGCTACACCTTC.

This chain connects TRBV15 to TRBJ2-6, with 7 bases fitting TRBD1. From germline, CDR1 is LNHNV and CDR2 YYDKDF (reference sequence). The CDR3 runs to 14 residues. Trimming took 5 bases from V and 4 from J; bases not matched to a gene: 2. CDR3 loop: CATSRQGGANVLTF. In DNA, the CDR3 is TGTGCCACCAGCCGACAGGGAGGGGCCAACGTCCTGACTTTC.

V gene TRBV15 combines with J gene TRBJ2-1, with 8 nucleotides matching TRBD1. CDR1 is LNHNV, CDR2 YYDKDF, per germline (reference sequence). The V and J ends lost 3 bases and 4 bases, in that order; junction bases with no gene match: 5. The CDR3 is 15 residues long. The CDR3 nucleotides read TGTGCCACCAGCAGGGACAGGGCGGGGTACAATGAGCAGTTCTTC. Protein product: CATSRDRAGYNEQFF.

The chain employs TRBV3-1 (or the pseudogene TRBV3-2) and TRBJ1-2; TRBD1 agrees at 7 bases. The trim removed 3 bases at V and 2 bases at J, leaving 9 bases unmatched. The CDR3 runs 16 residues. Germline V CDR1 and CDR2: LGHDT, YNNKEL (reference sequence). The CDR3 DNA is TGTGCCAGCAGCCAGGACAGGATAGTTAAGAACTATGGCTACACCTTC. Protein sequence: CASSQDRIVKNYGYTF.

The chain employs TRBV6-4 and TRBJ2-1, with D tentatively TRBD2 (5 bases). The CDR3 has 16 amino acids. Germline V gene sequence: CDR1 MRHNA, CDR2 SNTAGT. Trimming cost V 6 bases and J 6 bases, with 21 bases left between them. The CDR3 is CASSRGAVGLFNEQFF. Written as DNA, the CDR3 is TGTGCCAGCAGCCGGGGTGCGGTAGGGTTGTTCAATGAGCAGTTCTTC.

This chain joins TRBV13 and TRBJ2-2, with 14 nucleotides matching TRBD2. V lost 5 bases and J lost 3; bases outside the gene matches: 11. Germline CDR1 and CDR2: PRHDT and FYEKMQ (reference sequence). This CDR3 region has 19 residues. In DNA, the CDR3 is TGTGCCAGCAGCCTCTCCCCGGGACTAGCGGGGGCTCACACCGGGGAGCTGTTTTTT. Protein: CASSLSPGLAGAHTGELFF.

This clone was seen only a few times. The chain combines TRBV7-2 with TRBJ1-5, with a possible D match to TRBD1 (6 bases). The CDR3 loop spans 15 amino acids. Between the trimmed V and J ends, which lost 0 bases and 7 bases, there was a span of 13 bases. The germline V gene encodes CDR1 SGHTA and CDR2 FQGNSA. The CDR3: CASSLASGVRQPQHF. The CDR3 DNA reads as TGTGCCAGCAGCTTAGCCTCAGGGGTTCGGCAGCCCCAGCATTTT.

V usage is TRBV5-5 and J usage is TRBJ2-3; D is uncertain. Trimming cost V 1 base and J 4 bases, with 13 bases left between them. The CDR3 consists of 15 residues. Germline CDR1 is SGHKS and CDR2 is YYEKEE (reference sequence). The CDR3 nucleotides are TGTGCCAGCAGCTTGATCCCCAACCGGGCAGATACGCAGTATTTT. Its translation is CASSLIPNRADTQYF.

This clone was detected only once. The V call is TRBV3-1 (or the pseudogene TRBV3-2), the J call TRBJ1-2; 7 bases align to TRBD1. Trimming at V came to 1 base and at J to 4 bases, leaving 9 bases not matched to a gene. The CDR3 runs 16 residues. Germline CDR1 and CDR2: LGHDT and YNNKEL (reference sequence). CDR3 nucleotides: TGTGCCAGCAGCCAAGTGAGGGCAGGGGGGTTCTATGGCTACACCTTC. Amino acid sequence: CASSQVRAGGFYGYTF.

The V call is TRBV12-3 or TRBV12-4, the J call TRBJ1-2; D remains unclear. With 6 bases removed from V and 4 bases from J, the gap between germline ends came to 12 bases. The CDR3 totals 13 residues. The CDR3 loop is CASRPTGIYGYTF. CDR3 sequence (DNA): TGTGCCAGCAGGCCTACCGGGATCTATGGCTACACCTTC.

The gene calls are TRBV18 and TRBJ2-3, with a tentative D call TRBD2 (5 bases). V shed 3 bases and J shed 3 bases, with 16 bases lying between them. This CDR3 region has 16 residues. Germline V gene sequence: CDR1 KGHSH, CDR2 LQKENI. DNA of the CDR3: TGTGCCAGCTCACCCTTTCTACCAAGGGAGACAGATACGCAGTATTTT. Its protein product is CASSPFLPRETDTQYF. Full variable domain (remainder filled in from reference TRBV18 and TRBJ2-3): NAGVMQNPRHLVRRRGQEARLRCSPMKGHSHVYWYRQLPEEGLKFMVYLQKENIIDESGMPKERFSAEFPKEGPSILRIQQVVRGDSAAYFCASSPFLPRETDTQYFGPGTRLTVL.

The gene calls are TRBV6-5 and TRBJ2-7; 8 positions agree with TRBD2. Trimming removed 0 bases from V and 4 bases from J; junction bases left unmatched: 8. Germline V CDR1 and CDR2: MNHEY, SVGAGI. The CDR3 extends over 16 amino acids. The chain's CDR3 is CASSYSGAGGRYEQYF. In nucleotides, the CDR3 is TGTGCCAGCAGTTACTCCGGGGCGGGGGGTCGTTACGAGCAGTACTTC.

The chain is built from TRBV7-8 and TRBJ2-5, with unresolved D. Germline V gene lookup returns CDR1 SGHVS and CDR2 FQNEAQ. The CDR3 has 15 residues. Trimming removed 5 bases at V and 1 base at J, with 14 bases between. This CDR3 is CASSRAPRSQETQYF. CDR3 DNA: TGTGCCAGCAGCCGAGCCCCCAGGTCCCAAGAGACCCAGTACTTC.

The chain uses TRBV27 and TRBJ1-2, with D possibly being TRBD1 (6 bases). CDR3 length: 15 amino acids. The germline V and J ends were trimmed by 3 bases and 1 base, with 12 bases remaining between them. CDR1 and CDR2 (germline): MNHEY, SMNVEV (reference sequence). CDR3 DNA: TGTGCCAGCAGTTTGGGCAGGGGAGTTAACTATGGCTACACCTTC. Its protein product is CASSLGRGVNYGYTF.

V gene TRBV5-1 combines with J gene TRBJ2-2, with 8 positions matching TRBD1. Looked up from germline, CDR1 is SGHRS and CDR2 is YFSETQ. The V segment lost 4 bases and the J segment 9 bases; nucleotides outside the gene matches: 5. There are 13 residues in the CDR3. In DNA, the CDR3 is TGCGCCAGCAGCCTTCAGGGGGCAAGGGAGCTGTTTTTT. Residues: CASSLQGARELFF. Combining the CDR3 with reference TRBV5-1 and TRBJ2-2 gives the whole variable domain KAGVTQTPRYLIKTRGQQVTLSCSPISGHRSVSWYQQTPGQGLQFLFEYFSETQRNKGNFPGRFSGRQFSNSRSEMNVSTLELGDSALYLCASSLQGARELFFGEGSRLTVL.

This clone came up a few times. The chain joins TRBV5-5 to TRBJ1-4; D may be TRBD1 (6 bases). V was trimmed by 0 bases and J by 4 bases, leaving 13 bases between them. The CDR3 has 16 amino acids. Looked up from germline, CDR1 is SGHKS and CDR2 is YYEKEE (reference sequence). For the CDR3, the DNA is TGTGCCAGCAGCTTGGGGGCCGGGACAAATAATGAAAAACTGTTTTTT. Amino acids: CASSLGAGTNNEKLFF. Complete variable domain (other parts from reference TRBV5-5 and TRBJ1-4): DAGVTQSPTHLIKTRGQQVTLRCSPISGHKSVSWYQQVLGQGPQFIFQYYEKEERGRGNFPDRFSARQFPNYSSELNVNALLLGDSALYLCASSLGAGTNNEKLFFGSGTQLSVL.

The chain couples TRBV5-1 to TRBJ2-1; the match to TRBD2 covers 13 bases. The V gene end was trimmed by 4 bases and the J gene end by 1 base; junction bases not matched to a gene: 17. This CDR3 contains 21 residues. Germline-derived CDR1 and CDR2 are SGHRS and YFSETQ. CDR3 loop: CASSAIPGLAGIKSSYNEQFF. CDR3 nucleotides: TGCGCCAGCAGCGCGATACCGGGACTAGCGGGGATTAAGAGTTCCTACAATGAGCAGTTCTTC.

The CDR3 sequence: CASSPQTSGGDADTQYF. CDR3 DNA: TGTGCCAGCAGCCCCCAGACTAGCGGGGGGGACGCAGATACGCAGTATTTT. The chain recombines TRBV4-2 with TRBJ2-3, with TRBD2 identical over 14 bases. The CDR3 runs to 17 residues. J lost 4 bases, V lost 4 bases, and 7 bases had no gene match. Germline lookup yields CDR1 LGHNA and CDR2 YNFKEQ.

V gene TRBV25-1 combines with J gene TRBJ1-6, with a tentative D call TRBD1 (5 bases). V was pared by 1 base and J by 8 bases, with 18 bases between. The CDR3 totals 17 residues. The germline CDR1 and CDR2 sequences are MGHDK and SYGVNS. CDR3 region: CASSEWRWGHWDSPLHF. DNA for the CDR3: TGTGCCAGCAGTGAATGGCGGTGGGGCCACTGGGATTCACCCCTCCACTTT.

V and J are TRBV5-4 and TRBJ1-1, with 8 nucleotides matching TRBD1. Trimming at V came to 5 bases and at J to 1 base, leaving 4 bases not matched to a gene. Per germline, CDR1 SGHNT and CDR2 YYREEE (reference sequence). The CDR3 is 14 amino acids. Here the CDR3 DNA reads TGTGCCAGCAGGGCCCAGGGGGCGAACACTGAAGCTTTCTTT. This encodes CASRAQGANTEAFF.

V usage is TRBV6-1 and J usage is TRBJ1-5; no reliable D call. CDR3 size: 13 residues. Germline V gene sequence: CDR1 MNHNS, CDR2 SASEGT. V lost 1 base and J 7 bases, leaving 8 bases between the germline ends. The CDR3 reads CASSEVSIQPQHF. The CDR3 nucleotides read TGTGCCAGCAGTGAAGTTAGTATCCAGCCCCAGCATTTT.

The chain employs TRBV6-5 and TRBJ2-5; 9 nucleotides match TRBD1. V dropped 6 bases and J dropped 5; count of bases not matched to a gene: 7. The CDR3 is made up of 14 amino acids. The V gene's germline CDR1 is MNHEY and CDR2 SVGAGI. The CDR3 DNA reads as TGTGCCAGCAGGCGGACAGGGGTTGGGGAGACCCAGTACTTC. Translation gives CASRRTGVGETQYF.

V usage is TRBV10-3 and J usage is TRBJ2-2, with TRBD1 matching 7 bases. V shed 8 bases, J shed 0 bases, and the junction held 3 bases outside the gene matches. This CDR3 region has 14 residues. Germline CDR1 is ENHRY and CDR2 is SYGVKD. CDR3 sequence (DNA): TGTGCCATCGCAGGGGGTTCGAACACCGGGGAGCTGTTTTTT. It is translated as CAIAGGSNTGELFF.

The gene calls are TRBV10-3 and TRBJ1-6; TRBD1 matches at 7 bases. The CDR3 covers 15 residues. Germline V CDR1 and CDR2: ENHRY, SYGVKD. The trim removed 5 bases at V and 5 bases at J, leaving 6 bases unmatched. The CDR3 nucleotides are TGTGCCATCAGTAACCTCGGGACAGATAATTCACCCCTCCACTTT. Protein sequence: CAISNLGTDNSPLHF.

This clone was seen once. The chain couples TRBV7-9 to TRBJ1-1, with 8 nucleotides matching TRBD1. The length of the CDR3 is 12 residues. Germline V gene sequence: CDR1 SEHNR, CDR2 FQNEAQ (reference sequence). V dropped 6 bases and J dropped 8; count of bases not matched to a gene: 5. The CDR3 here is CASSSGGWEAFF. CDR3 bases: TGTGCCAGCAGTTCAGGGGGCTGGGAAGCTTTCTTT.

A few counts support this clone. The genes are TRBV2 and TRBJ2-6, with D perhaps TRBD1 (5 bases). Trimming cost V 7 bases and J 0 bases, with 7 bases left between them. The CDR3 extends over 14 amino acids. Germline V gene data show CDR1 as SNHLY and CDR2 as FYNNEI. The CDR3 nucleotides read TGTGCCAGCAAGGGGATCTCTGGGGCCAACGTCCTGACTTTC. Residues: CASKGISGANVLTF.